One and the same sample provided the 5 T cell receptor beta chains below, sequenced in a study of early T cells in non-severe SARS-CoV-2 infection. Each CDR3 protein gets one entry after TCRdb re-called the 5' RACE reads with MiXCR. The sample includes 25,000 to 30,000 distinct CDR3 sequences, about 4.6% of them seen just once. What was sequenced was whole blood. Receptors were obtained from an adult who was a healthcare worker with PCR-confirmed SARS-CoV-2 infection or an uninfected control (not recorded which).

This clonotype qualifies as medium-sized. The chain has TRBV28 and TRBJ2-1; 10 positions match TRBD2. Per germline, CDR1 MDHEN and CDR2 SYDVKM. This CDR3 spans 14 amino acids. CDR3 DNA sequence: TGTGCTGTGGCAGGACTAGCGGAGCACAATGAGCAGTTCTTC. Translation gives CAVAGLAEHNEQFF.

At least ten counts were recorded for this clonotype. The gene calls are TRBV2 and TRBJ2-1; D is possibly TRBD1 or TRBD2 (5 bases each). The germline gives CDR1 SNHLY, CDR2 FYNNEI. The germline V and J ends were trimmed by 8 bases and 7 bases, with 12 bases remaining between them. This CDR3 is built from 12 residues. CDR3 DNA: TGTGCCAGCGGTGGGGACGGGAATGAGCAGTTCTTC. Translation: CASGGDGNEQFF.

This clonotype appeared a few times. A much larger clone sits a single nucleotide away, making a read error possible. The gene calls are TRBV7-2 and TRBJ2-1, with D perhaps being TRBD1 or TRBD2 (5 bases each). Germline CDR1 reads SGHTA; CDR2 reads FQGNSA. This CDR3 contains 15 residues. The CDR3 reads CASSLSWGSCNEQFF. DNA for the CDR3: TGTGCCAGCAGCTTAAGCTGGGGGTCCTGCAATGAGCAGTTCTTC.

This clonotype was picked up many times. The chain links TRBV28 to TRBJ1-4, with D hard to call. Per germline, CDR1 MDHEN and CDR2 SYDVKM. Trimming pared 6 bases from V and 8 bases from J, leaving 28 bases between. The CDR3 has 18 residues. Written as DNA, the CDR3 is TGTGCCAGCAGATCGATGACCGGGAACGTCTTATCCGCGGAAAAACTGTTTTTT. Its protein is CASRSMTGNVLSAEKLFF.

This clonotype was seen ten or more times. V usage is TRBV6-6 and J usage is TRBJ2-2; D unclear. This CDR3 is built from 12 residues. V was pared by 8 bases and J by 6 bases, with 10 bases between. Germline V gene lookup returns CDR1 MNHNY and CDR2 SVGAGI (reference sequence). CDR3: CASVLGAGELFF. The CDR3 region has the DNA TGTGCCAGCGTTTTAGGAGCCGGGGAGCTGTTTTTT.